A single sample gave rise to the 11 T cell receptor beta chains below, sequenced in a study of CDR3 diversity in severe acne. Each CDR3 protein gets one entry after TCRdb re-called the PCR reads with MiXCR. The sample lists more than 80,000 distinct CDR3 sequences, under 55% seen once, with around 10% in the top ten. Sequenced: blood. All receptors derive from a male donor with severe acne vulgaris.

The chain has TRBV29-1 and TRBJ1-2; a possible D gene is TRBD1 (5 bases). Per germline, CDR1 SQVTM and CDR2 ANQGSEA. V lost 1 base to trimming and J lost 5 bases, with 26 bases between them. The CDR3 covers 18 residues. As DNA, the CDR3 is TGCAGCGTTGAAGGGGTAGAGGGAACGGGACGAGGGAGGTATGGCTACACCTTC. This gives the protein CSVEGVEGTGRGRYGYTF.

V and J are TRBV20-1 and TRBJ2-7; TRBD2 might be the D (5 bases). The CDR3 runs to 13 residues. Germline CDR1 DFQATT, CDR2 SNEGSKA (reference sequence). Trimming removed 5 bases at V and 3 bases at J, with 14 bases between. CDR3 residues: CSAPGLPGYEQYF. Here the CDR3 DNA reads TGCAGTGCTCCTGGACTCCCTGGCTACGAGCAGTACTTC.

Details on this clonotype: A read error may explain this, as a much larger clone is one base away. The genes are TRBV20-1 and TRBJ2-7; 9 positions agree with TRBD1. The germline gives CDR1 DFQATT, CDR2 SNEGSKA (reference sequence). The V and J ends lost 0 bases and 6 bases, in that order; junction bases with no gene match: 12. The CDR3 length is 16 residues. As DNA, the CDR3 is TGCAGTGCTAGAGATGTAGGCCGGGACAGGGCCTGCGAGCAGTACTTC. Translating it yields CSARDVGRDRACEQYF.

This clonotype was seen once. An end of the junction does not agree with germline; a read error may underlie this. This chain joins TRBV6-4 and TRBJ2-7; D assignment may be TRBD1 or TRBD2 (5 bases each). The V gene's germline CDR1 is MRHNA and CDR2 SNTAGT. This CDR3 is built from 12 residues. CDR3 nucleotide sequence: TGTGCCAGCGGCCAGGGAGTCTCACCCCTCCACTTC. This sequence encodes CASGQGVSPLHF.

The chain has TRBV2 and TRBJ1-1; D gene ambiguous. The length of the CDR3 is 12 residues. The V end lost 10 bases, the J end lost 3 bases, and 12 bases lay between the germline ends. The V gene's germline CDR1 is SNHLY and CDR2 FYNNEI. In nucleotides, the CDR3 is TGTGCCATCTGGAGGCCTGACACTGAAGCTTTCTTT. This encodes CAIWRPDTEAFF.

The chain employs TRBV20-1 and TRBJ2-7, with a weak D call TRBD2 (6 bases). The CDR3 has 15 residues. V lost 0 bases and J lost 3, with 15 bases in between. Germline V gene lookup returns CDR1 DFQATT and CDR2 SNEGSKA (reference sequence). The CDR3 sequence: CSARDHGGTDYEQYF. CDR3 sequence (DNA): TGCAGTGCTAGAGATCACGGCGGGACCGACTACGAGCAGTACTTC.

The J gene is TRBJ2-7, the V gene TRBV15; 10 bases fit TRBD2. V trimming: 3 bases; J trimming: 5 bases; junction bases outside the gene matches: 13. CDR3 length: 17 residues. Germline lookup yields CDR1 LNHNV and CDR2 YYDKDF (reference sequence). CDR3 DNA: TGTGCCACCAGCAGGGGGGATGGAGCGGGAGGGTCGAACGAGCAGTACTTC. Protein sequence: CATSRGDGAGGSNEQYF.

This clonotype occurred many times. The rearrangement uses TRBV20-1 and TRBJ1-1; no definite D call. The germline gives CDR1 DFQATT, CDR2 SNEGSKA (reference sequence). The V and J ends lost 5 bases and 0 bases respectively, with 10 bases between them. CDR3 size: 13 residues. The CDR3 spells CSAATDMNTEAFF. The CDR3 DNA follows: TGCAGTGCTGCGACTGATATGAACACTGAAGCTTTCTTT.

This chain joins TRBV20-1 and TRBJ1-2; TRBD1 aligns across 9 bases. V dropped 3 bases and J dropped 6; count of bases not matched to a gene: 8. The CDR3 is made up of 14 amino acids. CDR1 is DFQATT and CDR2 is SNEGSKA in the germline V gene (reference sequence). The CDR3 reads CSASQGQGWDGYTF. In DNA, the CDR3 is TGCAGTGCTAGCCAGGGACAGGGTTGGGATGGCTACACCTTC.

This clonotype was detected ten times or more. CDR3 loop: CSAKMRTDPTYEQYF. The CDR3 region has the DNA TGCAGTGCCAAAATGAGGACTGACCCTACCTACGAGCAGTACTTC. The chain is built from TRBV20-1 and TRBJ2-7, with D possibly matching TRBD2 (5 bases). Between the trimmed V and J ends, which lost 6 bases and 2 bases, there was a span of 20 bases. This CDR3 is 15 amino acids long. Germline CDR1 reads DFQATT; CDR2 reads SNEGSKA (reference sequence).

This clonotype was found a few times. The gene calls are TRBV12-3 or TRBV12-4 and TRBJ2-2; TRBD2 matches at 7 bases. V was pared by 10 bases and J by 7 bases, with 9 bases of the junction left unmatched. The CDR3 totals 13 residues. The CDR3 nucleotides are TGTGCCACCCGGACTAGGCTCGGCGGGGAGCTGTTTTTT. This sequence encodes CATRTRLGGELFF.